This TCR beta chain was found in a study of T cells in Graves' hyperthyroidism and ophthalmopathy. Study outcomes and limitations: In the analysis, a 13 V-J model separated ophthalmopathy from stable hyperthyroidism.

From RNA transcripts, TCR beta CDR3 regions were amplified. Researchers ran a first-round RT-PCR on the TCR CDR3 using the HTBI primer set. TCRdb passed the multiplex PCR reads through MiXCR, listing each CDR3 protein once. Among about 570,000 distinct CDR3 sequences listed, around 42% were seen once. As for this clonotype: Its antigen is as yet unknown.

Uncontrolled infections, other autoimmune diseases, pregnancy or lactation led to exclusion of patients. Germline CDR1 and CDR2: DFQATT and SNEGSKA (reference sequence). J gave up 1 base and V 3 bases, and 5 bases lay outside the gene matches. The CDR3 is 16 residues long. The sequence was collected from an adult woman with Graves' disease, either hyperthyroidism or ophthalmopathy (not recorded which). V and J are TRBV20-1 and TRBJ2-5; 13 bases map to TRBD2. The specimen was peripheral blood or thyroid tissue (not recorded which). DNA for the CDR3: TGCAGTGCTAGGTCGACTAGCGGGAGGCGCCAAGAGACCCAGTACTTC. Its protein is CSARSTSGRRQETQYF.